The 19 T cell receptor beta chains listed next were all sequenced from one sample in a study of T cell changes during pregnancy in multiple sclerosis. TCRdb's table, derived via immunoSEQ multiplex PCR, lists solely in-frame clones and lacks some. In the table there are more than 55,000 clones, approximately 91% of which are singletons. The specimen comprised peripheral blood, sampled in the second trimester of pregnancy. These receptor sequences come from a female donor with multiple sclerosis, enrolled in a pregnancy study.

V gene TRBV28 combines with J gene TRBJ2-7; tentatively, D is TRBD1 (6 bases). Between the trimmed V and J ends, which lost 4 bases and 4 bases, there was a span of 26 bases. Germline-derived CDR1 and CDR2 are MDHEN and SYDVKM. The CDR3 runs to 18 residues. The CDR3 nucleotides are TGTGCCAGCAGTTCCCTCATGAGATCAGGGGCGAGCTTTTACGAGCAGTACTTC. Amino acids: CASSSLMRSGASFYEQYF. The variable domain in full, completed from reference TRBV28 and TRBJ2-7, reads DVKVTQSSRYLVKRTGEKVFLECVQDMDHENMFWYRQDPGLGLRLIYFSYDVKMKEKGDIPEGYSVSREKKERFSLILESASTNQTSMYLCASSSLMRSGASFYEQYFGPGTRLTVT.

V is TRBV7-3 and J is TRBJ2-2, with TRBD2 matching over 9 bases. CDR1 and CDR2 from the germline V gene are SGHTA and FQGTGA. Unmatched junction bases numbered 3, after V lost 1 base and J lost 3 bases. This CDR3 has 16 residues. The CDR3 here is CASSLRVAGDTGELFF. In nucleotides, the CDR3 is TGTGCCAGCAGCTTAAGGGTAGCGGGGGACACCGGGGAGCTGTTTTTT.

This clone was detected a few times. The chain links TRBV30 to TRBJ2-7, with 9 bases lining up with TRBD1. Germline V lookup: CDR1 GTSNPN, CDR2 SVGIG (reference sequence). This CDR3 has 12 residues. J gave up 9 bases and V 0 bases, and 3 bases lay outside the gene matches. As DNA, the CDR3 is TGTGCCTGGAGTGTAGCACAGGGGGCGCAGTACTTC. Amino acid sequence: CAWSVAQGAQYF.

The V call is TRBV25-1, the J call TRBJ1-4; D possibly corresponds to TRBD1 (6 bases). Deletions cut 5 bases from V and 7 bases from J, with 17 bases between. Germline CDR1 reads MGHDK; CDR2 reads SYGVNS. The CDR3 loop spans 15 amino acids. The CDR3 DNA sequence: TGTGCCAGCAGTACAGGGCTGGGGCACCCTGAAAAACTGTTTTTT. Protein product: CASSTGLGHPEKLFF. Supplemented by reference TRBV25-1 and TRBJ1-4, the full variable domain reads EADIYQTPRYLVIGTGKKITLECSQTMGHDKMYWYQQDPGMELHLIHYSYGVNSTEKGDLSSESTVSRIRTEHFPLTLESARPSHTSQYLCASSTGLGHPEKLFFGSGTQLSVL.

The rearrangement uses TRBV7-2 and TRBJ1-2; 7 bases fit TRBD1. The V gene's germline CDR1 is SGHTA and CDR2 FQGNSA. The length of the CDR3 is 13 residues. The ends lost 2 bases at V and 8 bases at J; junction bases unmatched: 5. The chain's CDR3 is CASSLKGARGYTF. The CDR3 region has the DNA TGTGCCAGCAGCTTAAAGGGGGCGCGGGGCTACACCTTC.

The rearrangement links TRBV2 to TRBJ2-7, with D perhaps matching TRBD1 (6 bases). Germline loops: CDR1 SNHLY, CDR2 FYNNEI. CDR3 length: 15 residues. The ends were cut back, 2 bases at V and 6 bases at J, with 17 bases in the middle. As DNA, the CDR3 is TGTGCCAGCAGTGAAAGCCTAGCAGGGGCTCTCGAGCAGTACTTC. Protein: CASSESLAGALEQYF.

This sequence joins TRBV11-2 and TRBJ2-7; no firm D call. In germline, CDR1 is SGHAT, CDR2 FQNNGV. The CDR3 covers 14 residues. V dropped 1 base and J dropped 2 bases, with 9 bases sitting between them. CDR3 sequence (DNA): TGTGCCAGCAGCTTAGGTTCCGGAGCCTACGAGCAGTACTTC. This translates into CASSLGSGAYEQYF. The whole variable domain, remainder taken from reference TRBV11-2 and TRBJ2-7, is EAGVAQSPRYKIIEKRQSVAFWCNPISGHATLYWYQQILGQGPKLLIQFQNNGVVDDSQLPKDRFSAERLKGVDSTLKIQPAKLEDSAVYLCASSLGSGAYEQYFGPGTRLTVT.

The J gene is TRBJ1-2, the V gene TRBV5-4; D call uncertain. This CDR3 has 13 residues. Germline CDR1 and CDR2: SGHNT and YYREEE (reference sequence). Trimming removed 0 bases at V and 2 bases at J, with 5 bases between. The CDR3 sequence: CASSLDPNYGYTF. CDR3 DNA: TGTGCCAGCAGCTTGGATCCAAACTATGGCTACACCTTC.

This clone was seen a single time. The CDR3: CASSEGSWWDRHRELFF. CDR3 bases: TGTGCCAGCAGCGAGGGGTCTTGGTGGGACAGGCATCGGGAGCTGTTTTTT. This chain joins TRBV9 and TRBJ2-2, with 8 bases identical to TRBD1. The CDR3 loop spans 17 amino acids. Germline loops: CDR1 SGDLS, CDR2 YYNGEE. The trim removed 3 bases at V and 9 bases at J, leaving 16 bases unmatched.

The CDR3 here is CASSDRGWGQPQHF. For the CDR3, the DNA is TGTGCCAGCAGCGACAGGGGATGGGGACAGCCCCAGCATTTT. The chain couples TRBV28 to TRBJ1-5, with 8 bases that match TRBD1. J was trimmed by 7 bases and V by 6 bases; bases with no gene match: 8. CDR3 size: 14 residues. In germline, CDR1 is MDHEN, CDR2 SYDVKM.

The chain carries TRBV7-2 and TRBJ1-1; 11 bases are shared with TRBD1. Trimming at V came to 6 bases and at J to 5 bases, leaving 5 bases not matched to a gene. There are 14 residues in the CDR3. CDR1 is SGHTA, CDR2 FQGNSA, per germline. In DNA, the CDR3 is TGTGCCAGCAGGCCGGGACAGGGGGGTACTGAAGCTTTCTTT. This sequence encodes CASRPGQGGTEAFF.

The chain carries TRBV6-1 and TRBJ1-2; no reliable D call. CDR1 and CDR2 from the germline V gene are MNHNS and SASEGT. CDR3 length equals 14 residues. V was clipped by 1 base and J by 4 bases, with 10 bases between them. In DNA, the CDR3 is TGTGCCAGCAGTGAAGAGCTTCGAGGCTATGGCTACACCTTC. This encodes CASSEELRGYGYTF.

DNA for the CDR3: TGTGCCAGCAGTGTCCGACAGGGGCCAATAACTTCCTACGAGCAGTACTTC. The encoded protein is CASSVRQGPITSYEQYF. This chain uses TRBV28 with TRBJ2-7; TRBD1 matches at 8 bases. CDR1 and CDR2 from the germline V gene are MDHEN and SYDVKM. V shed 5 bases and J 1 base; nucleotides not matched to a gene: 13. The CDR3 is made up of 17 amino acids.

The chain's CDR3 is CASREGASYEQYF. CDR3 coding DNA: TGTGCCAGCAGGGAGGGGGCTTCCTACGAGCAGTACTTC. The V gene is TRBV6-5, the J gene TRBJ2-7, with a weak D call TRBD1 (7 bases). This CDR3 is 13 amino acids long. Per the germline V gene, CDR1 is MNHEY and CDR2 is SVGAGI. Trimming removed 6 bases at V and 1 base at J, with 10 bases between.

The rearrangement uses TRBV19 and TRBJ2-3; 9 bases agree with TRBD1. The V and J ends lost 3 bases and 11 bases, in that order; junction bases with no gene match: 3. The CDR3 is 12 residues long. CDR1 and CDR2 (germline): LNHDA, SQIVND (reference sequence). The CDR3 spells CASSIWGQGQYF. CDR3 DNA: TGTGCCAGTAGTATTTGGGGACAGGGGCAGTATTTT.

CDR3 region: CASSFSRQETQYF. In DNA form, the CDR3 reads TGTGCCAGCAGCTTCTCTAGGCAAGAGACCCAGTACTTC. This sequence joins TRBV7-9 and TRBJ2-5; D gene ambiguous. With 3 bases removed from V and 2 bases from J, the gap between germline ends came to 7 bases. Germline V gene sequence: CDR1 SEHNR, CDR2 FQNEAQ (reference sequence). The CDR3 runs to 13 residues.

The V and J genes are TRBV5-1 and TRBJ2-3; 8 bases line up with TRBD1. Trimming cost V 4 bases and J 4 bases; bases outside gene matches: 17. The V gene's germline CDR1 is SGHRS and CDR2 YFSETQ. CDR3 length: 18 amino acids. CDR3 sequence: CASSGRQGRSILADTQYF. The DNA of the CDR3 is TGCGCCAGCAGCGGGAGACAGGGGAGGTCAATCTTAGCAGATACGCAGTATTTT.

The chain uses TRBV9 and TRBJ1-5; D is perhaps TRBD1 (5 bases). The V end lost 0 bases, the J end lost 4 bases, and 5 bases lay between the germline ends. This CDR3 has 13 amino acids. Germline CDR1 reads SGDLS; CDR2 reads YYNGEE. Written as DNA, the CDR3 is TGTGCCAGCAGCGTAGCAGGGAATCAGCCCCAGCATTTT. Its translation: CASSVAGNQPQHF. Variable domain in full (rest from reference TRBV9 and TRBJ1-5): DSGVTQTPKHLITATGQRVTLRCSPRSGDLSVYWYQQSLDQGLQFLIQYYNGEERAKGNILERFSAQQFPDLHSELNLSSLELGDSALYFCASSVAGNQPQHFGDGTRLSIL.

This sequence joins TRBV28 and TRBJ1-1; 10 nucleotides line up with TRBD1. This CDR3 comprises 15 residues. V shed 4 bases and J 3 bases; nucleotides not matched to a gene: 5. CDR1 and CDR2 (germline): MDHEN, SYDVKM. DNA for the CDR3: TGTGCCAGCAGTTCCCCCGGGACAGGGGACACTGAAGCTTTCTTT. This gives the protein CASSSPGTGDTEAFF.